The rows below give T cell receptor beta chains drawn from one sample of a study of human T cells and chemical hapten exposure. One entry per CDR3 protein results from TCRdb running MiXCR on the RACE reads. Found here are some 170,000 distinct CDR3 sequences, about a quarter of them singletons; the top ten hold approximately 2.1%. The sample consisted of whole blood, taken in connection with sensitization to the hapten diphenylcyclopropenone (DPC). These receptors all come from a woman younger than 35 with alopecia areata. Some clones in this sample may be carry-over from other donors' samples. Each CDR3 is given with its conserved first and last residue. A D gene is named only where the DNA matches it firmly. The size field is filled for only some rows; it gives once, few, many or a size class.

size: many; V: TRBV6-2/TRBV6-3; D: .; J: TRBJ2-1; DNA: TGTGCCAGCAGTCCGGACTACCCGTCCTACAATGAGCAGTTCTTC; CDR3: CASSPDYPSYNEQFF
size: few; V: TRBV5-1; D: .; J: TRBJ2-5; DNA: TGCGCCAGCAGCTTGGCGGCGTTAGGTGGAGAGACCCAGTACTTC; CDR3: CASSLAALGGETQYF
size: few; V: TRBV10-3; D: .; J: TRBJ1-2; DNA: TGTGCCATGCGAGGTCGCTTGGGCGAGAATGGCTACACCTTC; CDR3: CAMRGRLGENGYTF
size: .; V: TRBV7-8; D: .; J: TRBJ2-1; DNA: TGTGCCAGCAGCTTAGGATTTTGGGACGCGGACACGCTAATCTCCTACAATGAGCAGTTCTTC; CDR3: CASSLGFWDADTLISYNEQFF
size: .; V: TRBV6-2/TRBV6-3; D: TRBD2; J: TRBJ2-2; DNA: TGTGCCAGCAGTTATAGTACTAGCGGGAGTAGAGGGACCGGGGAGCTGTTTTTT; CDR3: CASSYSTSGSRGTGELFF
size: .; V: TRBV5-8; D: .; J: TRBJ1-5; DNA: TGTGCCAGCAGCTTGGGGGTAAGGGGGTTGGAACCCCAGCATTTT; CDR3: CASSLGVRGLEPQHF
size: few; V: TRBV11-2; D: .; J: TRBJ2-3; DNA: TGTGCCAGCAGCTTAAGCGCGACAGATACGCAGTATTTT; CDR3: CASSLSATDTQYF
size: .; V: TRBV5-6; D: .; J: TRBJ1-1; DNA: TGTGCCAGCAGCTTGTGGGTCCCCCTGAACACTGAAGCTTTCTTT; CDR3: CASSLWVPLNTEAFF
size: few; V: TRBV10-3; D: .; J: TRBJ2-7; DNA: TGTGCCACCTTTGGACAGTCGGACCAGCAGTACTTC; CDR3: CATFGQSDQQYF
size: few; V: TRBV5-1; D: TRBD1; J: TRBJ1-6; DNA: TGCGCCAGCAGCTCGACAGGGGGTGTCTTCACCCTCCACTTT; CDR3: CASSSTGGVFTLHF
size: .; V: TRBV7-9; D: .; J: TRBJ1-4; DNA: TGTGCCAGCAGCGTCGGGTTTGAAAAACTGTTTTTT; CDR3: CASSVGFEKLFF
size: few; V: TRBV6-2/TRBV6-3; D: .; J: TRBJ1-3; DNA: TGTGCCAGCACCCACGGACCGGGACAAGGAAACACCATATATTTT; CDR3: CASTHGPGQGNTIYF
size: few; V: TRBV7-9; D: .; J: TRBJ2-1; DNA: TGTGCCAGCAGCATCAACTATGAGCAGTTCTTC; CDR3: CASSINYEQFF
size: .; V: TRBV7-3; D: .; J: TRBJ2-1; DNA: TGTGCCAGCAGTCCAAGGGGCCCAAATGAGCAGTTCTTC; CDR3: CASSPRGPNEQFF
size: few; V: TRBV29-1; D: TRBD1; J: TRBJ2-6; DNA: TGCAGCGTTGTAGGGGACAGGGGGCCTGGGGCCAACGTCCTGACTTTC; CDR3: CSVVGDRGPGANVLTF
size: .; V: TRBV7-8; D: .; J: TRBJ2-3; DNA: TGTGCCAGCAGCTTAGTATCGGGTAGGGAAAAAGATACGCAGTATTTT; CDR3: CASSLVSGREKDTQYF
size: many; V: TRBV28; D: .; J: TRBJ2-7; DNA: TGTGCCAGCAGAGGGGTCTACGAGCAGTACTTC; CDR3: CASRGVYEQYF
size: .; V: TRBV4-3; D: .; J: TRBJ2-3; DNA: TGCGCCAGCAGCCAACGGGGGCAAGATACGCAGTATTTT; CDR3: CASSQRGQDTQYF
size: .; V: TRBV6-5; D: .; J: TRBJ1-1; DNA: TGTGCCAGCAGTTACGGCTCGGCGTATGAAGCTTTCTTT; CDR3: CASSYGSAYEAFF
size: .; V: TRBV7-9; D: .; J: TRBJ1-2; DNA: TGTGCCAGCAACCCCGAGTACGGGAACTATGGCTACACCTTC; CDR3: CASNPEYGNYGYTF
size: few; V: TRBV11-2; D: TRBD1; J: TRBJ1-1; DNA: TGTGCCAGCAGCGCTAGAATACAGGGGCGCACTGAAGCTTTCTTT; CDR3: CASSARIQGRTEAFF
size: .; V: TRBV20-1; D: .; J: TRBJ1-5; DNA: TGCAGTGCTTCCGAACCGAGGGCCAATCAGCCCCAGCATTTT; CDR3: CSASEPRANQPQHF
size: few; V: TRBV29-1; D: .; J: TRBJ2-5; DNA: TGCAGCACCCCGGGACGAGAGGAGACCCAGTACTTC; CDR3: CSTPGREETQYF
size: .; V: TRBV20-1; D: TRBD1; J: TRBJ1-1; DNA: TGCAGTGCCCGCCAGGGGGGGGGAGGCACTGAAGCTTTCTTT; CDR3: CSARQGGGGTEAFF
size: .; V: TRBV11-2; D: TRBD1; J: TRBJ2-5; DNA: TGTGCCAGCAGCAGAGGACAGGGGGACCAAGAGACCCAGTACTTC; CDR3: CASSRGQGDQETQYF
size: few; V: TRBV20-1; D: .; J: TRBJ1-1; DNA: TGCAGTGCTGGTAGACAGGCTAATGAAGCTTTCTTT; CDR3: CSAGRQANEAFF
size: few; V: TRBV6-6; D: .; J: TRBJ2-5; DNA: TGTGCCAGCAGTTCCTCAGAGACCCAGTACTTC; CDR3: CASSSSETQYF
size: .; V: TRBV6-5; D: .; J: TRBJ2-5; DNA: TGTGCCAGCAGTTACCGGGGATCCCAAGAGACCCAGTACTTC; CDR3: CASSYRGSQETQYF
size: few; V: TRBV19; D: TRBD2; J: TRBJ2-7; DNA: TGTGCCAGTAGTATCATCCCGACTGCTAGCGGGAGAGGCTACGAGCAGTACTTC; CDR3: CASSIIPTASGRGYEQYF
size: .; V: TRBV18; D: TRBD1; J: TRBJ1-5; DNA: TGTGCCAGCTCATCTGGACAGGGGCGAAATCAGCCCCAGCATTTT; CDR3: CASSSGQGRNQPQHF
size: .; V: TRBV7-9; D: .; J: TRBJ1-1; DNA: TGTGCCAGCAGTTCCTCCGGACTTCCAAAAAGTGAAGCTTTCTTT; CDR3: CASSSSGLPKSEAFF
size: many; V: TRBV19; D: .; J: TRBJ2-4; DNA: TGTGCCAGTACCTCCGTTCTCACGGACATTCAGTACTTC; CDR3: CASTSVLTDIQYF
size: many; V: TRBV2; D: TRBD2; J: TRBJ2-3; DNA: TGTGCCAACGAGCGGGAGCGTGGAGATACGCAGTATTTT; CDR3: CANERERGDTQYF
size: few; V: TRBV27; D: TRBD1; J: TRBJ2-5; DNA: TGTGCCAGCAGCCCTTCGACAGGGGGCTTGACCCAGTACTTC; CDR3: CASSPSTGGLTQYF
size: few; V: TRBV2; D: TRBD1; J: TRBJ1-2; DNA: TGTGCCAGCAGTTTACAGGGGGCGCCTAACTATGGCTACACCTTC; CDR3: CASSLQGAPNYGYTF
size: few; V: TRBV15; D: .; J: TRBJ1-6; DNA: TGTGCCACCAGCTCAGACTGGCGGAATTCACCCCTCCACTTT; CDR3: CATSSDWRNSPLHF
size: few; V: TRBV10-3; D: TRBD2; J: TRBJ2-5; DNA: TGTGCCATCAGTGGACTAGCGGGAAAAGAGACCCAGTACTTC; CDR3: CAISGLAGKETQYF
size: .; V: TRBV6-6; D: TRBD1; J: TRBJ2-3; DNA: TGTGCCAGCAGTTCGACCGGGACAGGGCAACCAGATACGCAGTATTTT; CDR3: CASSSTGTGQPDTQYF
size: few; V: TRBV29-1; D: .; J: TRBJ1-2; DNA: TGCAGCGTTGTTGAGTGGGGGAATCCTCTCTATGGCTACACCTTC; CDR3: CSVVEWGNPLYGYTF
size: .; V: TRBV5-1; D: TRBD1; J: TRBJ1-1; DNA: TGCGCCAGCAGCTTCGGGACAGGGGGAAAGAACACTGAAGCTTTCTTT; CDR3: CASSFGTGGKNTEAFF
size: .; V: TRBV6-5; D: .; J: TRBJ2-7; DNA: TGTGCCAGCAGTTACGGGCAGACCTACGAGCAGTACTTC; CDR3: CASSYGQTYEQYF
size: few; V: TRBV3-1; D: .; J: TRBJ1-4; DNA: TGTGCCAGCAGCCACGGCGAAGCGACAAGGCGGGAAAAACTGTTTTTT; CDR3: CASSHGEATRREKLFF
size: .; V: TRBV14; D: .; J: TRBJ2-3; DNA: TGTGCCAGCAGCCAAGCGGGGGCCGGGGATACGCAGTATTTT; CDR3: CASSQAGAGDTQYF